The 21 T cell receptor beta chains below all came from one sample that was sequenced in a study of memory CD4+ T cells and cytomegalovirus serostatus. Libraries were prepared by immunoSEQ multiplex PCR; TCRdb keeps only in-frame clonotypes and omits some of them. The sample lists about 56,000 clones, about 70% occurring once. The sort gate was single viable CD3+CD4+CD8-CD45RO+ cells for memory CD4+ T cells. Sequencing used memory CD4+ T cells from blood. Every receptor here comes from an adult in good health and CMV-seropositive.

V is TRBV5-1 and J is TRBJ1-4; no definite D call. The CDR3 spans 17 residues. Trimming pared 2 bases from V and 8 bases from J, leaving 22 bases between. Germline CDR1 SGHRS, CDR2 YFSETQ. The CDR3: CASSLSLAVGVGEKLFF. CDR3 DNA: TGCGCCAGCAGCTTATCGCTTGCGGTCGGGGTGGGAGAAAAACTGTTTTTT.

This rearrangement joins TRBV5-6 to TRBJ2-4, with D unresolved. Per the germline V gene, CDR1 is SGHDT and CDR2 is YYEEEE. CDR3 size: 12 residues. Trimming cost V 0 bases and J 5 bases, with 3 bases left between them. The CDR3 sequence is CASSLGENIQYF. The CDR3 DNA follows: TGTGCCAGCAGCTTGGGGGAAAACATTCAGTACTTC.

The V and J genes are TRBV11-2 and TRBJ2-4, with D tentatively TRBD2 (6 bases). This CDR3 region has 17 residues. The V and J ends lost 5 bases and 0 bases respectively, with 17 bases between them. CDR1 is SGHAT, CDR2 FQNNGV, per germline. The DNA of the CDR3 is TGTGCCAGCAGCCTGTCGACTAGTTCATTAGCCAAAAACATTCAGTACTTC. Its protein is CASSLSTSSLAKNIQYF.

J is TRBJ2-5 and V is TRBV28; 11 nucleotides agree with TRBD1. Germline V gives CDR1 MDHEN, CDR2 SYDVKM. Trimming cost V 2 bases and J 4 bases; bases outside gene matches: 3. The CDR3 sequence is 15 residues long. The chain's CDR3 is CASSLGGTGGETQYF. The CDR3 coding sequence is TGTGCCAGCAGTTTAGGCGGGACAGGGGGAGAGACCCAGTACTTC.

J is TRBJ2-3 and V is TRBV7-9; D gene ambiguous. This CDR3 has 16 amino acids. Germline V lookup: CDR1 SEHNR, CDR2 FQNEAQ (reference sequence). Trimming pared 1 base from V and 2 bases from J, leaving 13 bases between. The CDR3 sequence is CASSLGWNPDTDTQYF. In DNA form, the CDR3 reads TGTGCCAGCAGCTTAGGGTGGAACCCTGACACAGATACGCAGTATTTT.

This clone was seen only a few times. The rearrangement links TRBV7-9 to TRBJ2-7, with TRBD1 identical over 7 bases. CDR1 and CDR2 (germline): SEHNR, FQNEAQ (reference sequence). This CDR3 is built from 16 residues. V shed 5 bases and J 3 bases; nucleotides not matched to a gene: 13. CDR3 DNA sequence: TGTGCCAGCAGCCACCGGATGGACAGGCCGTGCTACGAGCAGTACGTC. Amino acids: CASSHRMDRPCYEQYV.

The V call is TRBV2, the J call TRBJ2-5; the D call may be TRBD1 or TRBD2 (5 bases each). The CDR3 extends over 13 amino acids. Germline CDR1 SNHLY, CDR2 FYNNEI. V shed 6 bases and J shed 5 bases, with 13 bases lying between them. The CDR3 DNA reads TGTGCCAGCAGAGCGAGCAGGGAGGAGACCCAGTACTTC. Encoded protein: CASRASREETQYF.

The chain has TRBV27 and TRBJ2-1; 7 positions match TRBD2. In germline, CDR1 is MNHEY, CDR2 SMNVEV (reference sequence). Trimming took 6 bases from V and 9 from J; bases not matched to a gene: 14. The length of the CDR3 is 15 residues. The CDR3 DNA follows: TGTGCCAGCAGCGACCTCGGACTAGATTTAGGTGAGCAGTTCTTC. Its translation is CASSDLGLDLGEQFF.

Remarks on this clone: Other nucleotide sequences from this sample produce the same CDR3. Written as DNA, the CDR3 is TGTGCCAGCAGCGTAGGGGGGAGCTGGAGCACAGATACGCAGTATTTT. It specifies CASSVGGSWSTDTQYF. V and J are TRBV9 and TRBJ2-3; D assignment may be TRBD1 or TRBD2 (5 bases each). Germline V gene data show CDR1 as SGDLS and CDR2 as YYNGEE. The length of the CDR3 is 16 residues. V gave up 0 bases and J gave up 0 bases, with 11 bases separating them.

This clone is medium-sized by share. V usage is TRBV28 and J usage is TRBJ2-1; perhaps D is TRBD1 or TRBD2 (6 bases each). The ends were cut back, 6 bases at V and 8 bases at J, with 20 bases in the middle. Per germline, CDR1 MDHEN and CDR2 SYDVKM. There are 15 residues in the CDR3. In DNA form, the CDR3 reads TGTGCCAGCAGGGCGAGGAGGGGGGTTTTGGATGAGCAGTTCTTC. Translation: CASRARRGVLDEQFF.

The V gene is TRBV28, the J gene TRBJ2-7, with 8 bases fitting TRBD2. The CDR3 length is 15 residues. Losses at the gene ends were 2 bases for V and 7 bases for J; bases not matched to a gene: 10. Looked up from germline, CDR1 is MDHEN and CDR2 is SYDVKM. The CDR3, as DNA: TGTGCCAGCAGTTTAGTTACAGCGGGAGATAAGGAGCAGTACTTC. It specifies CASSLVTAGDKEQYF.

The chain joins TRBV28 to TRBJ1-3, with TRBD1 as a possible D gene (5 bases). Trimming removed 8 bases at V and 3 bases at J, with 14 bases between. Germline lookup yields CDR1 MDHEN and CDR2 SYDVKM. The CDR3 has 14 amino acids. The CDR3, as DNA: TGTGCCAGCTCTCACGGGGGAGTTGGAAACACCATATATTTT. Its protein is CASSHGGVGNTIYF.

The rearrangement joins TRBV7-9 to TRBJ2-5; D uncertain. CDR3 length equals 12 residues. Germline lookup yields CDR1 SEHNR and CDR2 FQNEAQ (reference sequence). With 0 bases removed from V and 2 bases from J, the gap between germline ends came to 1 base. DNA for the CDR3: TGTGCCAGCAGCTTAGCGCAAGAGACCCAGTACTTC. Its translation is CASSLAQETQYF.

The V gene is TRBV5-6, the J gene TRBJ2-6; maybe TRBD2 (7 bases). Germline assignment: CDR1 SGHDT and CDR2 YYEEEE. Trimming cost V 2 bases and J 3 bases, with 15 bases left between them. This CDR3 is 17 amino acids long. The CDR3, as DNA: TGTGCCAGCAGCTTCGAACAGGGAGGGTTTGGGGCCAACGTCCTGACTTTC. This gives the protein CASSFEQGGFGANVLTF.

V usage is TRBV7-2 and J usage is TRBJ2-7; 7 nucleotides agree with TRBD2. V dropped 5 bases and J dropped 12; count of bases not matched to a gene: 16. The CDR3 runs to 14 residues. CDR1 is SGHTA and CDR2 is FQGNSA in the germline V gene. The chain's CDR3 is CASSPTLLAGELYV. The CDR3 DNA reads as TGTGCCAGCAGCCCAACCCTATTGGCGGGAGAATTGTACGTC.

V is TRBV7-2 and J is TRBJ2-3, with D maybe TRBD1 (5 bases). The CDR3 covers 14 residues. Trimming left V 5 bases short and J 2 bases short, with 11 bases between. Germline V lookup: CDR1 SGHTA, CDR2 FQGNSA. Here the CDR3 DNA reads TGTGCCAGCAGCCCCAGACAGCTCACAGATACGCAGTATTTT. Translation: CASSPRQLTDTQYF.

The gene calls are TRBV19 and TRBJ1-4, with D maybe TRBD1 (5 bases). The CDR3 runs 14 residues. The germline V gene has CDR1 LNHDA and CDR2 SQIVND (reference sequence). With 3 bases removed from V and 6 bases from J, the gap between germline ends came to 11 bases. Written as DNA, the CDR3 is TGTGCCAGTAGTATGCAAGGGGTGGATGAAAAACTGTTTTTT. Its translation is CASSMQGVDEKLFF.

The chain couples TRBV6-1 to TRBJ2-5; a possible D gene is TRBD1 (5 bases). Looked up from germline, CDR1 is MNHNS and CDR2 is SASEGT. The CDR3 totals 12 residues. V was cut by 8 bases and J by 5 bases, with 12 bases left in between. The CDR3 loop reads CASGATSETQYF. CDR3 nucleotide sequence: TGTGCCAGCGGGGCCACCTCGGAGACCCAGTACTTC.

The V and J genes are TRBV19 and TRBJ1-1, with D possibly TRBD1 on 5 matching bases. The CDR3 covers 15 residues. Per germline, CDR1 LNHDA and CDR2 SQIVND (reference sequence). Deletions cut 4 bases from V and 0 bases from J, with 12 bases between. In DNA form, the CDR3 reads TGTGCCAGTAGTAACAGCGGGGGGGTGAACACTGAAGCTTTCTTT. Protein product: CASSNSGGVNTEAFF.

The sample holds one count of this clone. This rearrangement joins TRBV5-1 to TRBJ1-2; possibly TRBD1 for D (5 bases). The CDR3 length is 15 residues. V was clipped by 0 bases and J by 7 bases, with 16 bases between them. Germline CDR1 is SGHRS and CDR2 is YFSETQ. CDR3 sequence (DNA): TGCGCCAGCAGCTTGGACCCCGGGACCGAGGGTGGCTACACCTTC. Its protein is CASSLDPGTEGGYTF.

The CDR3 spells CASSLIQGAFRNTEAFF. DNA for the CDR3: TGTGCCAGCTCCCTTATACAGGGTGCTTTTAGGAACACTGAAGCTTTCTTT. The rearrangement joins TRBV18 to TRBJ1-1; possible D gene TRBD1, 6 bases. CDR3 size: 17 residues. Per germline, CDR1 KGHSH and CDR2 LQKENI. V was clipped by 6 bases and J by 1 base, with 21 bases between them.